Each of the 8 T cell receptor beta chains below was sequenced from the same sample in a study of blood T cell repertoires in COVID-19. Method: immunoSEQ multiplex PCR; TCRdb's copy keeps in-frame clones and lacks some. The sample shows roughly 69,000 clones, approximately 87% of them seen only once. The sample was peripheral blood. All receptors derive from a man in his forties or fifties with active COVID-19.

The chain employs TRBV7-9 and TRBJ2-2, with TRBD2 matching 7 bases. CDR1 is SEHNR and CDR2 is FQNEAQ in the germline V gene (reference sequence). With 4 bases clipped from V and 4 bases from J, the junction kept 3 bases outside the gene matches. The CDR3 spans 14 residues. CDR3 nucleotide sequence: TGTGCCAGCAGCTGGGGGGGGAGCACCGGGGAGCTGTTTTTT. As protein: CASSWGGSTGELFF.

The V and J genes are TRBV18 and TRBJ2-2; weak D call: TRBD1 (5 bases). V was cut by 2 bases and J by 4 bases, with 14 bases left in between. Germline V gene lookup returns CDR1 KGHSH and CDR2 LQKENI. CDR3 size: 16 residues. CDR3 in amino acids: CASSPGLQGSTGELFF. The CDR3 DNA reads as TGTGCCAGCTCACCAGGTCTCCAGGGAAGCACCGGGGAGCTGTTTTTT. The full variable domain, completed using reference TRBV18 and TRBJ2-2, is NAGVMQNPRHLVRRRGQEARLRCSPMKGHSHVYWYRQLPEEGLKFMVYLQKENIIDESGMPKERFSAEFPKEGPSILRIQQVVRGDSAAYFCASSPGLQGSTGELFFGEGSRLTVL.

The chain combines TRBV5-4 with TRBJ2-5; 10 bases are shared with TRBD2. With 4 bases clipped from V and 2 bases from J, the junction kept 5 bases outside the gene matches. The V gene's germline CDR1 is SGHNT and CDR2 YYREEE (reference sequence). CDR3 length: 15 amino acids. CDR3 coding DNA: TGTGCCAGCAGCATCCAGCGGGGGGGGCAAGAGACCCAGTACTTC. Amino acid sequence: CASSIQRGGQETQYF.

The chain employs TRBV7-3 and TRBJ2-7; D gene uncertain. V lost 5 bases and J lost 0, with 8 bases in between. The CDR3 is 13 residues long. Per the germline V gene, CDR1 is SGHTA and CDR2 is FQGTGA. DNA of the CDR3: TGTGCCAGCAGCGCGCAAAGCTCCTACGAGCAGTACTTC. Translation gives CASSAQSSYEQYF.

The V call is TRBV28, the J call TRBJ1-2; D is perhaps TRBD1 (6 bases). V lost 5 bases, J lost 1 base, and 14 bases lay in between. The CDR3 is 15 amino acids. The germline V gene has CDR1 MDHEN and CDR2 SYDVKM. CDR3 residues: CASSPTGFLNYGYTF. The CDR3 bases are TGTGCCAGCAGTCCGACAGGATTCCTTAACTATGGCTACACCTTC.

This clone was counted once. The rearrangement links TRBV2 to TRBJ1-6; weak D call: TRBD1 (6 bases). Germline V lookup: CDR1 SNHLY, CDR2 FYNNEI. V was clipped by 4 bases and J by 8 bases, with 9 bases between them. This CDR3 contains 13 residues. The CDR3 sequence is CASSGRGDSPLHF. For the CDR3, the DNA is TGTGCCAGCAGTGGCAGGGGTGATTCACCCCTCCACTTT.

CDR3 protein: CASSPTTGVTEAFF. The CDR3 DNA is TGTGCCAGCTCACCGACGACAGGGGTCACTGAAGCTTTCTTT. The rearrangement links TRBV18 to TRBJ1-1, with 8 bases fitting TRBD1. V lost 3 bases and J lost 4; bases outside the gene matches: 4. The CDR3 covers 14 residues. CDR1 and CDR2 (germline): KGHSH, LQKENI.

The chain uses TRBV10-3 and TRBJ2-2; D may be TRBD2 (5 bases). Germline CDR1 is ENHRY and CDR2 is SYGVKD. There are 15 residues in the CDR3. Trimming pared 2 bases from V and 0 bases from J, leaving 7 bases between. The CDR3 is CAISEGAANTGELFF. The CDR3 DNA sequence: TGTGCCATCAGTGAGGGAGCGGCGAACACCGGGGAGCTGTTTTTT.